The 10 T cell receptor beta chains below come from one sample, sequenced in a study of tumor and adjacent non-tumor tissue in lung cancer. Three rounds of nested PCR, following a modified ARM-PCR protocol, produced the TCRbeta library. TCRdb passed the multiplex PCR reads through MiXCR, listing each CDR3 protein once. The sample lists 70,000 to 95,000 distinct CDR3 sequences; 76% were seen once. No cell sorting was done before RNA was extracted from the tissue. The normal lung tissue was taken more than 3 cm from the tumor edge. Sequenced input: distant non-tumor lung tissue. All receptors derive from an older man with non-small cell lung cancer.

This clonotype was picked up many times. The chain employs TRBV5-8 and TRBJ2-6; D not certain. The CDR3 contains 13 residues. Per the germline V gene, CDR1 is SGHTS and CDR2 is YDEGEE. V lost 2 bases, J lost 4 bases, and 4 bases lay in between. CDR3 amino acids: CASSFTGANVLTF. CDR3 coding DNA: TGTGCCAGCAGCTTTACCGGGGCCAACGTCCTGACTTTC. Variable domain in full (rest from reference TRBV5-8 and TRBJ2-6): EAGVTQSPTHLIKTRGQQATLRCSPISGHTSVYWYQQALGLGLQFLLWYDEGEERNRGNFPPRFSGRQFPNYSSELNVNALELEDSALYLCASSFTGANVLTFGAGSRLTVL.

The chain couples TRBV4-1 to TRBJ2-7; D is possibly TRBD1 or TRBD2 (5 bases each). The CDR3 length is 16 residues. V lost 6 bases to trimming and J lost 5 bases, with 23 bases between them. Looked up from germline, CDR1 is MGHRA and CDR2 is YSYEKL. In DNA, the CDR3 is TGCGCCAGCAGTCGGACACTGGCGGAAGAGGGAGACGAGCAGTACTTC. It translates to CASSRTLAEEGDEQYF.

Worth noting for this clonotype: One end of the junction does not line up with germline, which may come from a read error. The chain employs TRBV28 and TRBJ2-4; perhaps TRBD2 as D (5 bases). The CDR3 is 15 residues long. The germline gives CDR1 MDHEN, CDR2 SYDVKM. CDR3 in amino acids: CASSLWPLAKNNQYF. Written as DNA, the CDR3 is TGTGCCAGCAGTTTATGGCCGCTAGCCAAAAACAATCAGTACTTC.

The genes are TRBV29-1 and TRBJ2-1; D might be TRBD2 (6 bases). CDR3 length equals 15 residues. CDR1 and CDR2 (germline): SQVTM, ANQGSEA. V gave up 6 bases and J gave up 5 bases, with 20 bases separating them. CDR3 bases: TGCAGCGTATTAGGACTATTGGGAGCGAACAATGAGCAGTTCTTC. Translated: CSVLGLLGANNEQFF.

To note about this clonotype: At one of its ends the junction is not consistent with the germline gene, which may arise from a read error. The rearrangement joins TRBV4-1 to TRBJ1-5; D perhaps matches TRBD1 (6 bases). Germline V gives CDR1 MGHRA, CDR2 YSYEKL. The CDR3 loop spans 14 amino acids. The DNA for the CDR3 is TGCGCCAGCAGCCCCAACAGGGAGGTTCAGCCCCAGGATTTT. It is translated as CASSPNREVQPQDF.

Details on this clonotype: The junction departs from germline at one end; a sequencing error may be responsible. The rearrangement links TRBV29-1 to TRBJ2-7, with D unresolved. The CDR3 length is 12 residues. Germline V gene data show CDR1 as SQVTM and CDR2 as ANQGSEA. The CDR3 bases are TGCAGCGTTACTGACGGTTCCTACGTGCAGTACTTC. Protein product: CSVTDGSYVQYF.

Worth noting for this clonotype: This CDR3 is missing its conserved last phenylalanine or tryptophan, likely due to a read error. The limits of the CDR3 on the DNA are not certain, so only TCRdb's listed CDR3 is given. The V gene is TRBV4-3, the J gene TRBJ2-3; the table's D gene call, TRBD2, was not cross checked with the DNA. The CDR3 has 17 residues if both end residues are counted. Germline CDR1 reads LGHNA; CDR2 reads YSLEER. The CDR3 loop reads CASSQDGPSGRTDTEYL.

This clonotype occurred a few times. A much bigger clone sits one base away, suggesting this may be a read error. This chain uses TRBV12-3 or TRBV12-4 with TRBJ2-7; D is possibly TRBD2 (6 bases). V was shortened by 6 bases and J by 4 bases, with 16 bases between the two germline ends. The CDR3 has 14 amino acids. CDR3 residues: CASRPGRDLYEQYF. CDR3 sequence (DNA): TGTGCCAGCAGACCCGGGAGAGATCTTTACGAGCAGTACTTC.

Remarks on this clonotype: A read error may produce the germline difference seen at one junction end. The CDR3 loop is CASSLRDRRTGEPFF. CDR3 nucleotides: TGTGCCAGCAGCTTAAGGGACAGACGCACCGGGGAGCCGTTTTTT. This rearrangement joins TRBV5-5 to TRBJ2-2, with 7 bases aligning to TRBD1. Germline CDR1 and CDR2: SGHKS and YYEKEE (reference sequence). The CDR3 is 15 residues long. Combining the CDR3 with reference TRBV5-5 and TRBJ2-2 gives the whole variable domain DAGVTQSPTHLIKTRGQQVTLRCSPISGHKSVSWYQQVLGQGPQFIFQYYEKEERGRGNFPDRFSARQFPNYSSELNVNALLLGDSALYLCASSLRDRRTGEPFFGEGSRLTVL.

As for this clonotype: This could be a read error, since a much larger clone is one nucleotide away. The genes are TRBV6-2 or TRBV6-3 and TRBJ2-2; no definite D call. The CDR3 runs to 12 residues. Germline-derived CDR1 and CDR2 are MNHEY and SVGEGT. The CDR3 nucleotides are TGTCCAAGCAGTACCAAAACCGGGGAGCTGTTTTTT. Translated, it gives CPSSTKTGELFF.